This record covers a single TCR beta chain. Its specificity is not known. The entry originates in a study of siplizumab effects on memory and regulatory T cells. Study-wide points: It seemed that naive T cells were more diverse than memory cells and were major contributors to the alloresponse. Fewer alloreactive sequences mapped to unstimulated CD4+ memory cells under siplizumab. No functional test confirmed suppression by proliferating siplizumab-culture Tregs.

Each sample had 9 x 10^4 or so TCR templates assayed. Data came from immunoSEQ multiplex PCR; TCRdb stores just in-frame clones and leaves some out. The top ten hold approximately 7.1% of the sample, which has tens of thousands of clones, roughly 93% seen once. The CDR3 is 14 residues long. The ends were cut back, 1 base at V and 8 bases at J, with 15 bases in the middle. CDR1 SGHKS and CDR2 YYEKEE come from the germline V gene (reference sequence). The sample comprised CD8+ T cells sorted from blood. The TCR originated in a human donor in good health. The rearrangement joins TRBV5-5 to TRBJ1-2, with a weak D call TRBD1 (6 bases). CDR3: CASSLFWDNEGYTF. The DNA of the CDR3 is TGTGCCAGCAGCTTGTTTTGGGACAATGAAGGCTACACCTTC.